The T cell receptor beta chain described here comes from a study of T cells in Graves' hyperthyroidism and ophthalmopathy. Regarding the study as a whole: Blood also held most thyroid clonotypes expanded beyond 0.001. In validation, the model predicted ophthalmopathy. These predictions came a median approximately 5.9 months before onset.

This CDR3 contains 14 residues. The J segment lost 7 bases and the V segment lost 5 bases, leaving 9 bases of the junction unmatched. Orbital computed tomography and thyroid ultrasound, together with serum TRAb and thyroxine and clinical symptoms, were used for diagnoses. RNA transcripts yielded amplified TCR beta CDR3 regions. TCR CDR3 underwent first-round RT-PCR with the HTBI primer set. One entry per CDR3 protein, called by TCRdb with MiXCR from the multiplex PCR reads. The repertoire holds about 700,000 distinct CDR3 sequences, with roughly 45% as singletons. About this clonotype itself: Its cognate antigen is unknown.

The TCR sequence derives from an adult man with Graves' disease, either hyperthyroidism or ophthalmopathy (not recorded which). Sequencing was carried out using peripheral blood or thyroid tissue (not recorded which). The V call is TRBV12-3 or TRBV12-4, the J call TRBJ1-1, with TRBD1 matching 8 bases. CDR3 sequence reads: CASSPVTGVGEAFF. CDR3 nucleotide sequence: TGTGCCAGCAGTCCGGTGACAGGGGTTGGTGAAGCTTTCTTT.